These 18 T cell receptor beta chains originate from one sample sequenced in a study of CXCR3-negative and CXCR3-positive naive CD8 T cells. Through 5' RACE with UMI labels, the TRB cDNA libraries were prepared. TCRdb reprocessed the 5' RACE reads and reports one entry per CDR3 protein, with no DNA. Its table lists approximately 26,000 distinct CDR3 sequences. The sequencing sample was made of naive CXCR3- CD8+ T cells from blood. Subset given: CD45RO-CCR7+CD27+CD95- naive CD8+ T cells lacking CXCR3 (TNR3-). All receptors derive from a human donor in good health. Some clones in this sample may be carry-over from other donors' samples.

The chain combines TRBV29-1 with TRBJ2-3; no DNA is available, so the TRBD1 call from TCRdb remains unchecked. Germline-derived CDR1 and CDR2 are SQVTM and ANQGSEA. The CDR3 extends over 14 amino acids. This CDR3 reads CSVPGTGSTDTQYF.

CDR3 protein: CASGQGSSSYEQYF. V gene TRBV2 combines with J gene TRBJ2-7; TCRdb names TRBD1, which stays unverified in the absence of DNA. Looked up from germline, CDR1 is SNHLY and CDR2 is FYNNEI. The CDR3 covers 14 residues.

By frequency, this clonotype is medium-sized. The V and J genes are TRBV4-2 and TRBJ1-1. The CDR3 totals 13 residues. Per germline, CDR1 LGHNA and CDR2 YNFKEQ. CDR3 loop: CASSLGRNTEAFF.

V is TRBV5-1 and J is TRBJ1-1. The length of the CDR3 is 13 residues. Looked up from germline, CDR1 is SGHRS and CDR2 is YFSETQ. CDR3 residues: CASSLFGGSEAFF.

The genes are TRBV28 and TRBJ2-7; checking the TCRdb D call of TRBD1 is not possible without DNA. CDR1 and CDR2 from the germline V gene are MDHEN and SYDVKM. CDR3 length equals 15 residues. The chain's CDR3 is CASSSLTGKTYEQYF.

This chain joins TRBV12-3 or TRBV12-4 and TRBJ2-6. CDR3 length equals 17 residues. This chain's CDR3 is CASSTFRIHSGANVLTF.

The chain is built from TRBV7-9 and TRBJ1-1. The CDR3 length is 14 residues. Looked up from germline, CDR1 is SEHNR and CDR2 is FQNEAQ (reference sequence). The CDR3 spells CASSLAGPHTEAFF.

The CDR3 loop is CASSSPGHNQETQYF. The chain carries TRBV7-9 and TRBJ2-5; TCRdb proposes TRBD1, but this gene call is untestable without DNA. Germline V gene sequence: CDR1 SEHNR, CDR2 FQNEAQ (reference sequence). The CDR3 covers 15 residues.

The rearrangement uses TRBV29-1 and TRBJ2-1; TCRdb names TRBD2, which stays unverified in the absence of DNA. This CDR3 contains 15 residues. Germline-derived CDR1 and CDR2 are SQVTM and ANQGSEA. The CDR3 region is CSATGAGGSYNEQFF.

The rearrangement links TRBV7-6 to TRBJ2-7; without DNA, the TCRdb call of TRBD1 cannot be checked. This CDR3 comprises 15 residues. CDR1 SGHVS and CDR2 FNYEAQ come from the germline V gene. CDR3: CASSLSAGGVNEQYF. Looking up the rest from reference TRBV7-6 and TRBJ2-7 gives the full variable domain: GAGVSQSPRYKVTKRGQDVALRCDPISGHVSLYWYRQALGQGPEFLTYFNYEAQQDKSGLPNDRFSAERPEGSISTLTIQRTEQRDSAMYRCASSLSAGGVNEQYFGPGTRLTVT.

This chain uses TRBV4-3 with TRBJ2-7. The CDR3 runs 15 residues. CDR1 LGHNA and CDR2 YSLEER come from the germline V gene. The CDR3 reads CASSQDRGRNYEQYF.

The J gene is TRBJ1-1, the V gene TRBV4-1; TCRdb's assignment of TRBD1 cannot be checked, as there is no DNA. Germline V gene data show CDR1 as MGHRA and CDR2 as YSYEKL. This CDR3 is 15 amino acids long. The CDR3 loop reads CASSQVWTGGSEAFF.

V usage is TRBV10-3 and J usage is TRBJ1-1; there is no DNA to check the TCRdb D call of TRBD1. This CDR3 spans 15 amino acids. Germline V gene sequence: CDR1 ENHRY, CDR2 SYGVKD. CDR3 in amino acids: CAISEMTGYSTEAFF.

This clonotype counts as medium-sized by frequency. V and J are TRBV19 and TRBJ2-2; absent DNA, TCRdb's TRBD1 call cannot be checked. This CDR3 is 16 amino acids long. Looked up from germline, CDR1 is LNHDA and CDR2 is SQIVND (reference sequence). The CDR3 protein is CASSQPGQGNTGELFF.

The gene calls are TRBV7-9 and TRBJ1-6. Looked up from germline, CDR1 is SEHNR and CDR2 is FQNEAQ (reference sequence). The CDR3 is made up of 11 amino acids. The CDR3 loop reads CASSPDIALHF. Filled out from reference TRBV7-9 and TRBJ1-6, the complete variable domain reads DTGVSQNPRHKITKRGQNVTFRCDPISEHNRLYWYRQTLGQGPEFLTYFQNEAQLEKSRLLSDRFSAERPKGSFSTLEIQRTEQGDSAMYLCASSPDIALHFGNGTRLTVT.

The chain carries TRBV7-2 and TRBJ2-2; TCRdb lists TRBD2, though no DNA is available to test this call. This CDR3 spans 18 amino acids. Germline CDR1 is SGHTA and CDR2 is FQGNSA. Here the CDR3 reads CASSQGPGLAGFTGELFF.

This chain connects TRBV4-2 to TRBJ1-1; TCRdb's D gene call, TRBD1, goes unchecked for lack of DNA. The CDR3 sequence is 18 residues long. Germline V gene sequence: CDR1 LGHNA, CDR2 YNFKEQ. CDR3 sequence reads: CASSQDGSLTGMSTEAFF.

The chain joins TRBV20-1 to TRBJ2-1; there is no DNA to check the TCRdb D call of TRBD1. The germline gives CDR1 DFQATT, CDR2 SNEGSKA (reference sequence). The CDR3 consists of 15 residues. The CDR3 spells CSARGMAGGPNEQFF.